Following are 11 T cell receptor beta chains from one sample sequenced in a study of blood T cell repertoires in COVID-19. Here immunoSEQ multiplex PCR was the method, and the copy in TCRdb shows in-frame clones only, minus some. The sample has around 280,000 clones, 75% to 90% seen once. Sequenced material: peripheral blood. These receptors were collected from a woman between 50 and 59 years old who had recovered from COVID-19.

The rearrangement joins TRBV11-2 to TRBJ2-2; 7 positions agree with TRBD1. Germline CDR1 and CDR2: SGHAT and FQNNGV. The CDR3 sequence is 15 residues long. V trimming: 4 bases; J trimming: 1 base; junction bases outside the gene matches: 3. The CDR3, as DNA: TGTGCCAGCAGCTGGCGACAGGGGAACACCGGGGAGCTGTTTTTT. The encoded protein is CASSWRQGNTGELFF.

The chain links TRBV25-1 to TRBJ2-3; 9 bases map to TRBD2. With 6 bases clipped from V and 0 bases from J, the junction kept 7 bases outside the gene matches. The CDR3 contains 16 residues. Germline values: CDR1 MGHDK, CDR2 SYGVNS. DNA of the CDR3: TGTGCCAGCAGCGACCTAGCGGGGCTTAGCACAGATACGCAGTATTTT. As protein: CASSDLAGLSTDTQYF.

This chain joins TRBV2 and TRBJ1-1; tentative D call: TRBD1 (5 bases). Trimming left V 8 bases short and J 10 bases short, with 14 bases between. CDR1 is SNHLY, CDR2 FYNNEI, per germline. The CDR3 has 11 amino acids. CDR3 bases: TGTGCCAGCTCGTGGCAGGGCGGAGCTTTCTTT. It encodes CASSWQGGAFF.

In its sample, this clone was seen a few times. V gene TRBV3-1 (or the pseudogene TRBV3-2) combines with J gene TRBJ1-2, with 9 positions matching TRBD1. Germline lookup yields CDR1 LGHDT and CDR2 YNNKEL (reference sequence). V lost 4 bases to trimming and J lost 3 bases; unmatched junction nucleotides: 6. The CDR3 has 15 amino acids. DNA of the CDR3: TGTGCCAGCAGCCCTAGGACAGGGGTAGACTATGGCTACACCTTC. Encoded protein: CASSPRTGVDYGYTF.

This clone was counted a single time. The same CDR3 arises from other DNA sequences in this sample as well. The V gene is TRBV5-4, the J gene TRBJ1-1, with D maybe TRBD1 (6 bases). Germline V gene lookup returns CDR1 SGHNT and CDR2 YYREEE (reference sequence). Trimming took off 2 bases at V and 1 base at J, with 6 bases between the two ends. This CDR3 comprises 13 residues. The CDR3 DNA is TGTGCCAGCAGCTTAGGGGGGAACACTGAAGCTTTCTTT. It is translated as CASSLGGNTEAFF.

The gene calls are TRBV7-9 and TRBJ1-2; TRBD1 matches 7 bases. The J segment lost 2 bases and the V segment lost 4 bases, leaving 10 bases of the junction unmatched. CDR3 length: 16 residues. The germline V gene encodes CDR1 SEHNR and CDR2 FQNEAQ (reference sequence). The CDR3 reads CASSSEGALTNYGYTF. CDR3 in DNA: TGTGCCAGCAGCTCCGAGGGGGCACTCACGAACTATGGCTACACCTTC.

This clone was seen once. The CDR3 region is CASSFVRGARDYGYTF. CDR3 DNA: TGTGCCAGCAGCTTTGTTCGGGGGGCAAGGGACTATGGCTACACCTTC. The chain is built from TRBV12-1 and TRBJ1-2. TRBV12-1 is marked as a pseudogene. This CDR3 is 16 amino acids long.

The CDR3 protein is CASSLALAGGHNEQFF. The CDR3 region has the DNA TGTGCCAGCAGCTTAGCGCTAGCGGGGGGCCACAATGAGCAGTTCTTC. This chain connects TRBV7-6 to TRBJ2-1; 11 bases are shared with TRBD2. The ends lost 0 bases at V and 5 bases at J; junction bases unmatched: 3. CDR1 is SGHVS and CDR2 is FNYEAQ in the germline V gene. CDR3 size: 16 residues.

This chain connects TRBV27 to TRBJ2-6, with 8 positions matching TRBD1. Germline V gene data show CDR1 as MNHEY and CDR2 as SMNVEV (reference sequence). CDR3 length: 19 amino acids. After removal of 2 bases from V and 2 bases from J, the junction contained 11 bases not matched to a gene. This CDR3 reads CASSLQGWTGRPGANVLTF. The CDR3 nucleotides are TGTGCCAGCAGTTTACAAGGTTGGACAGGGCGGCCTGGGGCCAACGTCCTGACTTTC.

The chain uses TRBV18 and TRBJ1-2; D is possibly TRBD1 (5 bases). The CDR3 sequence is 14 residues long. Germline CDR1 reads KGHSH; CDR2 reads LQKENI. Trimming cost V 3 bases and J 4 bases, with 12 bases left between them. CDR3 nucleotides: TGTGCCAGCTCACCCAGGGAAGCCGCCTATGGCTACACCTTC. It is translated as CASSPREAAYGYTF.

The J gene is TRBJ2-1, the V gene TRBV27; tentative D call: TRBD1 (6 bases). V lost 5 bases and J 5 bases, leaving 13 bases between the germline ends. Germline V gene sequence: CDR1 MNHEY, CDR2 SMNVEV (reference sequence). The CDR3 spans 14 residues. CDR3 loop: CASSTAGTNNEQFF. The CDR3 region has the DNA TGTGCCAGCAGTACCGCCGGGACAAACAATGAGCAGTTCTTC.